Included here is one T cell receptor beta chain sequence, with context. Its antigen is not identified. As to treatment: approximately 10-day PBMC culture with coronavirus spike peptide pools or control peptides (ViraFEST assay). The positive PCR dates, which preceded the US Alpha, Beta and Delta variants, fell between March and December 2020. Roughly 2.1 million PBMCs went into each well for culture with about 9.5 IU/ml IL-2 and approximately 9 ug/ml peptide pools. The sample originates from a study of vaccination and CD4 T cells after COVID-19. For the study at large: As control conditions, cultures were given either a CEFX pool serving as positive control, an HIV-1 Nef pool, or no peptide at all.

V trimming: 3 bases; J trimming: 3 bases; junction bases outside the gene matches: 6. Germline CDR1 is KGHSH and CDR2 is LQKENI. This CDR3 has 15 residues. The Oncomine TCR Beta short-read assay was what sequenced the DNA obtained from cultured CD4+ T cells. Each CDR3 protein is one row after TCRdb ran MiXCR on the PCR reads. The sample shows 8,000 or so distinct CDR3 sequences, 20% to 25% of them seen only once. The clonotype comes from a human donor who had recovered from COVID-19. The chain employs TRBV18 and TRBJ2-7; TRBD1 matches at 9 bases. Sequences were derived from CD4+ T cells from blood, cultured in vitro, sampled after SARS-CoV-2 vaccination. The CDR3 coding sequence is TGTGCCAGCTCACCGGGGACAGGGCGAATCTACGAGCAGTACTTC. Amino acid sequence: CASSPGTGRIYEQYF.